This record covers a single T cell receptor (beta chain). Germline is not matched at one junction end, which may reflect a read error. A modified ARM-PCR protocol with three rounds of nested PCR amplified TCRbeta. TCRdb fed the multiplex PCR reads into MiXCR, producing one record per CDR3 protein. There are some 80,000 distinct CDR3 sequences in the sample; about two thirds occur only once, and approximately 9% lies in the top ten. The data derive from a study of tumor and adjacent non-tumor tissue in lung cancer. The overall study: The cohort had around twelve adenocarcinoma, 2 squamous cell and 1 small cell patients.

CDR3 length: 14 amino acids. CDR1 and CDR2 from the germline V gene are MNHEY and SVGAGI. This sample's RNA came from whole unsorted tissue. The receptor comes from a woman aged 40 to 50 with non-small cell lung cancer. Sequencing input: lung tumor tissue. The rearrangement links TRBV6-5 to TRBJ2-3; D remains unclear. The CDR3 DNA reads as TGTGCCAGCAGAGTGAGCATCTCCGCAGATATGCAGTATTTT. It translates to CASRVSISADMQYF.